The source of this TCR beta chain is a study of blood T cell repertoires in COVID-19. Only one count was recorded for this clone. As handled by the study authors: Reference gene primer amplification in the assay estimated nucleated cell counts. The repertoire was sequenced with immunoSEQ multiplex PCR; TCRdb's copy has only in-frame clones and lacks some. V, J and clone size derive from that table, while D and trimming were established from the DNA sequence. Among more than 300,000 clones listed, 91% were seen once. Germline V gene data show CDR1 as SGDLS and CDR2 as YYNGEE. V lost 0 bases and J lost 3, with 18 bases in between. There are 18 residues in the CDR3.

This sequence originates from a woman between 18 and 29 years old who had recovered from COVID-19. Sequenced sample: peripheral blood. This chain uses TRBV9 with TRBJ2-2, with TRBD2 as a possible D gene (5 bases). The CDR3 region is CASSVGLGSRGDTGELFF. CDR3 nucleotides: TGTGCCAGCAGCGTAGGCCTCGGGTCCCGGGGTGACACCGGGGAGCTGTTTTTT.